What follows are 10 T cell receptor beta chains derived from one specimen sequenced in a study of control samples from healthy donors and cancer patients. TCRdb's table, derived via immunoSEQ multiplex PCR, lists solely in-frame clones and lacks some. The sample contains around 81,000 clones, approximately 93% of which appear only once. Specimen: blood. These receptors were collected from a woman in her 30s in good health.

This clone was counted once. The chain couples TRBV5-1 to TRBJ2-1; D ambiguous. This CDR3 comprises 13 residues. The ends were cut back, 4 bases at V and 6 bases at J, with 11 bases in the middle. Per the germline V gene, CDR1 is SGHRS and CDR2 is YFSETQ. This chain's CDR3 is CASSPVDLNEQFF. As DNA, the CDR3 is TGCGCCAGCAGCCCTGTGGACCTCAATGAGCAGTTCTTC.

The gene calls are TRBV3-1 (or the pseudogene TRBV3-2) and TRBJ1-2, with D unclear. CDR3 size: 16 residues. Germline values: CDR1 LGHDT, CDR2 YNNKEL (reference sequence). V lost 1 base to trimming and J lost 7 bases, with 19 bases between them. CDR3 nucleotides: TGTGCCAGCAGCCAAGGGACGACTTTGGAAAGCGGTGGCTACACCTTC. Translation: CASSQGTTLESGGYTF.

This clone was detected once. V is TRBV7-9 and J is TRBJ2-6, with TRBD2 matching over 7 bases. V shed 7 bases, J shed 2 bases, and the junction held 5 bases outside the gene matches. Germline CDR1 and CDR2: SEHNR and FQNEAQ (reference sequence). The CDR3 extends over 15 amino acids. CDR3 DNA: TGTGCCAGCACCCGTCGGGGGGCTGGGGCCAACGTCCTGACTTTC. It yields the protein CASTRRGAGANVLTF.

The chain combines TRBV19 with TRBJ1-2, with D unresolved. CDR1 LNHDA and CDR2 SQIVND come from the germline V gene (reference sequence). The V gene lost 8 bases and the J gene lost 3 bases, with 13 bases spanning the gap. This CDR3 contains 13 residues. Here the CDR3 DNA reads TGTGCCAGTTCCCACTCCACGCACTATGGCTACACCTTC. Encoded protein: CASSHSTHYGYTF.

The V gene is TRBV15, the J gene TRBJ1-5, with 7 bases lining up with TRBD1. There are 14 residues in the CDR3. Germline loops: CDR1 LNHNV, CDR2 YYDKDF (reference sequence). Losses at the gene ends were 7 bases for V and 4 bases for J; bases not matched to a gene: 7. The CDR3: CATKPGQLNQPQHF. CDR3 bases: TGTGCCACCAAGCCGGGACAGCTAAATCAGCCCCAGCATTTT.

The chain carries TRBV25-1 and TRBJ2-6; D is ambiguous. The CDR3 sequence is 15 residues long. Germline V gives CDR1 MGHDK, CDR2 SYGVNS. V lost 0 bases and J lost 2, with 5 bases in between. This CDR3 is CASSEYRAGANVLTF. CDR3 coding DNA: TGTGCCAGCAGTGAATATAGGGCTGGGGCCAACGTCCTGACTTTC.

J is TRBJ2-3 and V is TRBV18, with 9 bases matching TRBD2. Germline V CDR1 and CDR2: KGHSH, LQKENI. V shed 0 bases and J 3 bases; nucleotides not matched to a gene: 16. The CDR3 covers 20 residues. CDR3 nucleotide sequence: TGTGCCAGCTCACCACCTCTTTCCTTGTCTACTAGCGGGCAAACAGATACGCAGTATTTT. Amino acids: CASSPPLSLSTSGQTDTQYF.

The genes are TRBV5-1 and TRBJ1-2; 8 bases fit TRBD1. Germline CDR1 reads SGHRS; CDR2 reads YFSETQ. With V trimmed by 0 bases and J by 7 bases, 14 bases remained unmatched. This CDR3 has 17 residues. In DNA form, the CDR3 reads TGCGCCAGCAGCTTGGTGGACAGGGCCCCCTTATCTGGTGGCTACACCTTC. It encodes CASSLVDRAPLSGGYTF.

V usage is TRBV11-3 and J usage is TRBJ1-2, with unresolved D. The V end lost 0 bases, the J end lost 2 bases, and 10 bases lay between the germline ends. This CDR3 contains 15 residues. Per germline, CDR1 SGHNT and CDR2 YENEEA. CDR3 amino acids: CASSLESGRNYGYTF. The CDR3 DNA is TGTGCCAGCAGCTTAGAATCAGGCCGGAACTATGGCTACACCTTC.

The genes are TRBV7-9 and TRBJ1-3, with TRBD1 matching 7 bases. This CDR3 is built from 17 residues. CDR1 is SEHNR and CDR2 is FQNEAQ in the germline V gene (reference sequence). V trimming: 4 bases; J trimming: 2 bases; junction bases outside the gene matches: 11. The CDR3 loop reads CASSSPATGTAGNTIYF. CDR3 DNA: TGTGCCAGCAGCTCCCCTGCGACCGGGACAGCTGGAAACACCATATATTTT.